Each of the 7 T cell receptor beta chains below was sequenced from the same sample in a study of cytomegalovirus exposure and HLA in healthy donors. In the PCR, 60 Vbeta and 13 Jbeta primers were used. The method was immunoSEQ multiplex PCR; TCRdb's version includes in-frame clones alone and lacks a portion of them. Counted here are 150,000 to 200,000 clones, roughly three quarters occurring once; the ten biggest clones make up 7% to 8.5%. The sequenced sample consisted of PBMCs. Receptors were obtained from a male donor in good health and CMV-seropositive.

The chain carries TRBV29-1 and TRBJ2-1, with TRBD2 matching over 10 bases. The CDR3 has 17 residues. Trimming cost V 1 base and J 5 bases; bases outside gene matches: 11. Germline CDR1 and CDR2: SQVTM and ANQGSEA. Here the CDR3 DNA reads TGCAGCGTTGAAGCGTCATCCGGGACTAGCGATGACAATGAGCAGTTCTTC. It codes for CSVEASSGTSDDNEQFF.

The chain carries TRBV7-2 and TRBJ1-2; 7 bases line up with TRBD1. Germline V gives CDR1 SGHTA, CDR2 FQGNSA. This CDR3 comprises 13 residues. After removal of 5 bases from V and 8 bases from J, the junction contained 8 bases not matched to a gene. CDR3 DNA sequence: TGTGCCAGCAGCCCCCGGACAGGTGACGGCTACACCTTC. Amino acids: CASSPRTGDGYTF.

The chain carries TRBV12-5 and TRBJ1-5, with TRBD1 identical over 8 bases. V was pared by 6 bases and J by 0 bases, with 7 bases of the junction left unmatched. Germline values: CDR1 LGHNT, CDR2 FRNRAP. The CDR3 length is 16 residues. CDR3 in amino acids: CASGHGTGYSNQPQHF. In DNA, the CDR3 is TGTGCTAGTGGCCATGGGACAGGCTATAGCAATCAGCCCCAGCATTTT.

V is TRBV4-1 and J is TRBJ2-3; TRBD2 is a possible D gene (7 bases). Germline CDR1 MGHRA, CDR2 YSYEKL. V was trimmed by 2 bases and J by 2 bases, leaving 14 bases between them. This CDR3 has 16 residues. The chain's CDR3 is CASSQPGGPDTDTQYF. The CDR3 DNA reads TGCGCCAGCAGCCAACCCGGGGGGCCAGACACAGATACGCAGTATTTT.

This chain connects TRBV19 to TRBJ1-5; 7 positions agree with TRBD1. Germline V CDR1 and CDR2: LNHDA, SQIVND (reference sequence). V lost 6 bases, J lost 2 bases, and 7 bases stayed unmatched. The CDR3 is 15 amino acids. CDR3 loop: CASRQGQLGNQPQHF. The CDR3 DNA is TGTGCCAGTAGACAGGGGCAGTTGGGCAATCAGCCCCAGCATTTT.

V gene TRBV5-1 combines with J gene TRBJ2-7; possibly TRBD2 for D (7 bases). V was shortened by 6 bases and J by 6 bases, with 19 bases between the two germline ends. The CDR3 runs 14 residues. The germline V gene has CDR1 SGHRS and CDR2 YFSETQ. CDR3 coding DNA: TGCGCCAGCACGGGGGGAGTAGGGGGAGGCGAGCAGTACTTC. Its translation is CASTGGVGGGEQYF. The full variable domain, rest sourced from reference TRBV5-1 and TRBJ2-7, is KAGVTQTPRYLIKTRGQQVTLSCSPISGHRSVSWYQQTPGQGLQFLFEYFSETQRNKGNFPGRFSGRQFSNSRSEMNVSTLELGDSALYLCASTGGVGGGEQYFGPGTRLTVT.

This sequence joins TRBV30 and TRBJ1-5; 9 bases map to TRBD1. The CDR3 sequence is 13 residues long. Trimming removed 6 bases from V and 7 bases from J; junction bases left unmatched: 7. Germline CDR1 GTSNPN, CDR2 SVGIG (reference sequence). CDR3 bases: TGTGCCTGTACAGGGGGCGATGGCCAGCCCCAGCATTTT. Its protein product is CACTGGDGQPQHF. The entire variable domain, with the rest obtained from reference TRBV30 and TRBJ1-5, is as follows: SQTIHQWPATLVQPVGSPLSLECTVEGTSNPNLYWYRQAAGRGLQLLFYSVGIGQISSEVPQNLSASRPQDRQFILSSKKLLLSDSGFYLCACTGGDGQPQHFGDGTRLSIL.